What follows are 30 T cell receptor beta chains derived from one specimen sequenced in a study of blood T cell repertoires in COVID-19. Using immunoSEQ multiplex PCR, the repertoire was profiled, and TCRdb retains in-frame clones only, with some absent. Of about 100,000 clones in the sample, around 94% were seen once. The source material was peripheral blood. All receptors derive from a man aged 45-65 years with active COVID-19.

This sequence joins TRBV6-5 and TRBJ2-7; TRBD2 aligns across 7 bases. The germline V gene encodes CDR1 MNHEY and CDR2 SVGAGI. Losses at the gene ends were 7 bases for V and 4 bases for J; bases not matched to a gene: 10. The CDR3 has 14 amino acids. The CDR3: CASTQTSRSYEQYF. CDR3 DNA: TGTGCCAGCACCCAGACTAGCCGTTCTTACGAGCAGTACTTC.

The rearrangement uses TRBV11-2 and TRBJ1-1; TRBD1 matches 7 bases. The CDR3 consists of 14 residues. Germline CDR1 reads SGHAT; CDR2 reads FQNNGV. Trimming cost V 5 bases and J 3 bases; bases outside gene matches: 6. In DNA form, the CDR3 reads TGTGCCAGCAGCAGGGGCAGGGGGGACACTGAAGCTTTCTTT. It translates to CASSRGRGDTEAFF.

The chain recombines TRBV5-5 with TRBJ2-1; the D gene is possibly TRBD1 (5 bases). Trimming removed 4 bases at V and 0 bases at J, with 11 bases between. The CDR3 spans 15 residues. Germline V gives CDR1 SGHKS, CDR2 YYEKEE (reference sequence). The CDR3 DNA reads TGTGCCAGCAGCGTTCAGGGAAGCTCCTACAATGAGCAGTTCTTC. This translates into CASSVQGSSYNEQFF.

The sample holds one count of this clone. The chain is built from TRBV6-5 and TRBJ2-7; 10 positions agree with TRBD2. Germline CDR1 is MNHEY and CDR2 is SVGAGI. This CDR3 has 15 residues. V dropped 5 bases and J dropped 0; count of bases not matched to a gene: 4. The CDR3 sequence: CASSTLAGNSYEQYF. The CDR3 DNA follows: TGTGCCAGCAGTACACTAGCGGGGAACTCCTACGAGCAGTACTTC.

This clone has a handful of counts. The chain recombines TRBV6-5 with TRBJ1-5, with D unresolved. CDR3 length: 16 amino acids. Germline V gene sequence: CDR1 MNHEY, CDR2 SVGAGI. V dropped 0 bases and J dropped 1 base, with 10 bases sitting between them. DNA for the CDR3: TGTGCCAGCAGTTACTCGAACAACCCGAGCAATCAGCCCCAGCATTTT. It encodes CASSYSNNPSNQPQHF.

The rearrangement links TRBV5-1 to TRBJ2-1; D gene ambiguous. Trimming left V 3 bases short and J 5 bases short, with 3 bases between. In germline, CDR1 is SGHRS, CDR2 YFSETQ. This CDR3 region has 11 residues. The CDR3 nucleotides are TGCGCCAGCAGCTCGGACAATGAGCAGTTCTTC. This codes for CASSSDNEQFF.

The V and J genes are TRBV5-1 and TRBJ1-1; D unclear. CDR3 size: 15 residues. CDR1 SGHRS and CDR2 YFSETQ come from the germline V gene. V was shortened by 3 bases and J by 1 base, with 13 bases between the two germline ends. CDR3 sequence: CASSSTDAGNTEAFF. In DNA form, the CDR3 reads TGCGCCAGCAGCTCTACGGACGCGGGGAACACTGAAGCTTTCTTT.

This rearrangement joins TRBV29-1 to TRBJ2-1; TRBD1 agrees at 12 bases. Trimming took 6 bases from V and 7 from J; bases not matched to a gene: 10. The germline V gene encodes CDR1 SQVTM and CDR2 ANQGSEA. CDR3 length: 15 residues. CDR3 DNA sequence: TGCAGCGTGGGCTTCGGGACAGGGGGCTCAAATGAGCAGTTCTTC. Amino acids: CSVGFGTGGSNEQFF.

The chain has TRBV7-2 and TRBJ2-7; TRBD2 matches at 7 bases. The V gene end was trimmed by 4 bases and the J gene end by 4 bases; junction bases not matched to a gene: 7. The CDR3 runs 14 residues. Germline lookup yields CDR1 SGHTA and CDR2 FQGNSA. The CDR3 coding sequence is TGTGCCAGCAGCTCGGGGCGGGAGTTGTACGAGCAGTACTTC. Its protein product is CASSSGRELYEQYF.

The rearrangement uses TRBV7-2 and TRBJ2-2, with D hard to call. This CDR3 spans 13 amino acids. CDR1 is SGHTA, CDR2 FQGNSA, per germline. V lost 4 bases to trimming and J lost 1 base, with 4 bases between them. The CDR3 protein is CASSSRNTGELFF. The CDR3 nucleotides read TGTGCCAGCAGCTCCCGGAACACCGGGGAGCTGTTTTTT.

The V and J genes are TRBV7-4 and TRBJ1-5; TRBD1 aligns across 7 bases. The CDR3 runs 15 residues. Germline trimming cut 8 bases from V and 1 base from J; bases unmatched to any gene: 8. Germline values: CDR1 SGHVT, CDR2 SQSDAQ. CDR3: CASGPGGKSNQPQHF. DNA of the CDR3: TGTGCCAGCGGACCAGGGGGTAAAAGCAATCAGCCCCAGCATTTT.

The chain couples TRBV29-1 to TRBJ2-5; 10 bases agree with TRBD2. Unmatched junction bases numbered 14, after V lost 6 bases and J lost 4 bases. From germline, CDR1 is SQVTM and CDR2 ANQGSEA. The CDR3 extends over 16 amino acids. The chain's CDR3 is CSVVQGSSGSGETQYF. In DNA form, the CDR3 reads TGCAGCGTAGTACAGGGATCTAGCGGGAGCGGAGAGACCCAGTACTTC.

The gene calls are TRBV25-1 and TRBJ2-3, with 8 bases identical to TRBD2. The CDR3 has 14 amino acids. The germline CDR1 and CDR2 sequences are MGHDK and SYGVNS. The V and J ends lost 7 bases and 5 bases, in that order; junction bases with no gene match: 8. CDR3 in amino acids: CASTFSGKKDTQYF. DNA for the CDR3: TGTGCCAGCACGTTTAGCGGGAAGAAAGATACGCAGTATTTT.

This chain links TRBV3-1 (or the pseudogene TRBV3-2) with TRBJ1-2; D may be TRBD1 (5 bases). V lost 3 bases to trimming and J lost 4 bases, with 9 bases between them. The germline V gene encodes CDR1 LGHDT and CDR2 YNNKEL (reference sequence). The length of the CDR3 is 13 residues. The CDR3 DNA reads TGTGCCAGCAGCCACCAGGACATCTATGGCTACACCTTC. Residues: CASSHQDIYGYTF.

As to this clone: The junction differs from germline at one of its ends, possibly a read error. The CDR3 nucleotides are TGTGCCAGCAGCCCAAGCGGAGCGGGTCCGTGGAATTTT. Protein product: CASSPSGAGPWNF. The chain has TRBV7-3 and TRBJ2-3; maybe TRBD2 (6 bases). CDR1 is SGHTA and CDR2 is FQGTGA in the germline V gene. CDR3 length: 13 residues.

This chain connects TRBV18 to TRBJ2-7; no definite D call. Per germline, CDR1 KGHSH and CDR2 LQKENI. The ends were cut back, 3 bases at V and 4 bases at J, with 7 bases in the middle. This CDR3 spans 12 amino acids. The CDR3 loop is CASSPSDYEQYF. The CDR3 DNA reads TGTGCCAGCTCACCCTCAGATTACGAGCAGTACTTC.

This clone has only one observation. The V and J genes are TRBV19 and TRBJ2-3; D is possibly TRBD1 (6 bases). The V and J ends lost 1 base and 5 bases respectively, with 7 bases between them. The CDR3 covers 13 residues. Germline CDR1 and CDR2: LNHDA and SQIVND (reference sequence). The CDR3 sequence: CASSIGQVDTQYF. CDR3 nucleotide sequence: TGTGCCAGTAGTATAGGACAGGTAGATACGCAGTATTTT. Filled out from reference TRBV19 and TRBJ2-3, the complete variable domain reads DGGITQSPKYLFRKEGQNVTLSCEQNLNHDAMYWYRQDPGQGLRLIYYSQIVNDFQKGDIAEGYSVSREKKESFPLTVTSAQKNPTAFYLCASSIGQVDTQYFGPGTRLTVL.

This clone was detected once. The chain carries TRBV2 and TRBJ2-5, with D tentatively TRBD2 (6 bases). The CDR3 spans 12 residues. V lost 7 bases to trimming and J lost 4 bases, with 10 bases between them. Germline loops: CDR1 SNHLY, CDR2 FYNNEI. CDR3 region: CASTEGRETQYF. The CDR3 DNA reads as TGTGCCAGCACGGAGGGAAGAGAGACCCAGTACTTC.

This clone appeared once. The chain joins TRBV2 to TRBJ1-6, with D possibly being TRBD1 (6 bases). CDR3 length: 13 amino acids. The germline gives CDR1 SNHLY, CDR2 FYNNEI. With 11 bases removed from V and 7 bases from J, the gap between germline ends came to 15 bases. CDR3 nucleotide sequence: TGTGCCGACAGACAGGTGACGAATTCACCCCTCCACTTT. It yields the protein CADRQVTNSPLHF. The entire variable domain, with the rest obtained from reference TRBV2 and TRBJ1-6, is as follows: EPEVTQTPSHQVTQMGQEVILRCVPISNHLYFYWYRQILGQKVEFLVSFYNNEISEKSEIFDDQFSVERPDGSNFTLKIRSTKLEDSAMYFCADRQVTNSPLHFGNGTRLTVT.

The genes are TRBV7-8 and TRBJ2-7; possibly TRBD1 for D (6 bases). Per germline, CDR1 SGHVS and CDR2 FQNEAQ. Trimming removed 1 base from V and 6 bases from J, with 10 bases in between. The CDR3 has 13 residues. CDR3 protein: CASSLGPGVEQYF. CDR3 in DNA: TGTGCCAGCAGCTTAGGCCCAGGGGTCGAGCAGTACTTC.

The chain uses TRBV5-1 and TRBJ2-3; 7 bases are a match to TRBD1. There are 12 residues in the CDR3. The germline CDR1 and CDR2 sequences are SGHRS and YFSETQ. The J segment lost 6 bases and the V segment lost 4 bases, leaving 2 bases of the junction unmatched. The CDR3 nucleotides read TGCGCCAGCAGCGAGGGACAGGATACGCAGTATTTT. Its protein is CASSEGQDTQYF.

This chain joins TRBV5-1 and TRBJ2-5; TRBD2 matches at 8 bases. J lost 2 bases, V lost 4 bases, and 10 bases had no gene match. The CDR3 is made up of 16 amino acids. Germline V gene sequence: CDR1 SGHRS, CDR2 YFSETQ. The chain's CDR3 is CASSGGTRSGQETQYF. CDR3 nucleotides: TGCGCCAGCAGCGGCGGGACTAGGTCGGGGCAAGAGACCCAGTACTTC.

The rearrangement links TRBV4-2 to TRBJ1-5; TRBD1 matches 7 bases. The CDR3 runs to 16 residues. Germline V gene lookup returns CDR1 LGHNA and CDR2 YNFKEQ. J gave up 6 bases and V 0 bases, and 8 bases lay outside the gene matches. CDR3 sequence (DNA): TGTGCCAGCAGCCAAGATTTGAGACAGGGTTCTCAGCCCCAGCATTTT. Its protein is CASSQDLRQGSQPQHF.

The chain uses TRBV10-3 and TRBJ2-1; a possible D gene is TRBD2 (5 bases). Germline assignment: CDR1 ENHRY and CDR2 SYGVKD. Trimming took off 7 bases at V and 5 bases at J, with 12 bases between the two ends. The CDR3 covers 13 residues. The CDR3 sequence: CAIKRAADNEQFF. DNA of the CDR3: TGTGCCATCAAGAGGGCAGCCGACAATGAGCAGTTCTTC.

V gene TRBV19 combines with J gene TRBJ1-1; D possibly corresponds to TRBD1 (5 bases). The CDR3 runs 15 residues. The germline V and J ends were trimmed by 4 bases and 0 bases, with 12 bases remaining between them. Germline V lookup: CDR1 LNHDA, CDR2 SQIVND (reference sequence). The CDR3 bases are TGTGCCAGTAGTACGCGGACGGGGGTGAACACTGAAGCTTTCTTT. This gives the protein CASSTRTGVNTEAFF.

This sequence joins TRBV19 and TRBJ2-2; 7 bases align to TRBD2. Trimming cost V 2 bases and J 0 bases; bases outside gene matches: 3. CDR1 is LNHDA and CDR2 is SQIVND in the germline V gene (reference sequence). The CDR3 sequence is 16 residues long. The CDR3 nucleotides read TGTGCCAGTAGTATATTCGCGGGAGCGAACACCGGGGAGCTGTTTTTT. Its protein is CASSIFAGANTGELFF.

This clone has a single count. V usage is TRBV18 and J usage is TRBJ1-1, with a possible D match to TRBD1 (6 bases). V was clipped by 1 base and J by 3 bases, with 9 bases between them. Per germline, CDR1 KGHSH and CDR2 LQKENI. The CDR3 consists of 14 residues. CDR3 in DNA: TGTGCCAGCTCACCACGGGAGGGGGACACTGAAGCTTTCTTT. It encodes CASSPREGDTEAFF.

The CDR3 protein is CASSPGQVTEAFF. CDR3 nucleotides: TGTGCCAGCTCTCCGGGACAGGTAACTGAAGCTTTCTTT. The chain links TRBV7-3 to TRBJ1-1; 8 nucleotides align to TRBD1. The germline V gene encodes CDR1 SGHTA and CDR2 FQGTGA. The CDR3 runs to 13 residues. Germline trimming cut 8 bases from V and 5 bases from J; bases unmatched to any gene: 7.

CDR3 protein: CASSARDYDTEQFF. For the CDR3, the DNA is TGTGCCAGCAGCGCCCGGGACTACGACACTGAGCAGTTCTTC. The chain recombines TRBV9 with TRBJ2-1, with 7 bases aligning to TRBD2. The CDR3 consists of 14 residues. J lost 9 bases, V lost 3 bases, and 9 bases had no gene match. Germline V CDR1 and CDR2: SGDLS, YYNGEE.

This chain connects TRBV19 to TRBJ2-1; maybe TRBD1 (5 bases). V shed 7 bases and J shed 10 bases, with 11 bases lying between them. CDR1 is LNHDA and CDR2 is SQIVND in the germline V gene (reference sequence). This CDR3 has 11 residues. Here the CDR3 DNA reads TGTGCCAGTACCTATACAGGAGAGCAGTTCTTC. Its protein product is CASTYTGEQFF.